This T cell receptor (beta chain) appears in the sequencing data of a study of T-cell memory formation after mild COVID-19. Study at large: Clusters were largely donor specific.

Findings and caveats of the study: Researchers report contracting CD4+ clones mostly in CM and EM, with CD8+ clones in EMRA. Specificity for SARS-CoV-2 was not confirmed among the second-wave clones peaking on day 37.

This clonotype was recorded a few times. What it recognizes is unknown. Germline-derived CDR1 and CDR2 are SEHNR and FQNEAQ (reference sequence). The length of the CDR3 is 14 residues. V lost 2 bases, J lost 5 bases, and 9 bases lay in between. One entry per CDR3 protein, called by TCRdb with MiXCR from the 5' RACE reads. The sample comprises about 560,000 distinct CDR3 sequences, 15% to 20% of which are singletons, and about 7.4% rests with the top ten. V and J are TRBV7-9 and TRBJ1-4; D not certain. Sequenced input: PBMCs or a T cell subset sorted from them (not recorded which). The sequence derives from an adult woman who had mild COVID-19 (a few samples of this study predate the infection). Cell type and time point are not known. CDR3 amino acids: CASSLKGKNEKLFF. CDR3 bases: TGTGCCAGCAGCTTAAAGGGAAAGAATGAAAAACTGTTTTTT.